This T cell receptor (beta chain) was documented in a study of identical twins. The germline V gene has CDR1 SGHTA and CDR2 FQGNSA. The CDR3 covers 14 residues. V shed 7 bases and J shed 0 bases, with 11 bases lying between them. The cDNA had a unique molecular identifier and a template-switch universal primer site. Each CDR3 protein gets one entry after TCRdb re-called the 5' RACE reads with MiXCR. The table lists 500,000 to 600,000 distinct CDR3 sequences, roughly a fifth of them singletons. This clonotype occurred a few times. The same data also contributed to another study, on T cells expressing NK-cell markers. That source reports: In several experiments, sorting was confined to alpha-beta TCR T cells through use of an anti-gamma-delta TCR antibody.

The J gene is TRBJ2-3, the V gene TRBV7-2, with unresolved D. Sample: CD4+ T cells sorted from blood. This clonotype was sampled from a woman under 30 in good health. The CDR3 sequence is CASTSPSSTDTQYF. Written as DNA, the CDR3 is TGTGCCAGCACCTCGCCTAGTAGCACAGATACGCAGTATTTT.